This entry lists 29 T cell receptor beta chains sequenced from one sample in a study of response to subunit inactivated influenza vaccine listed by TCRdb under 2018. Libraries were built with RT-PCR. Sequencing instrument: Illumina HiSeq 2500. TCRdb reprocessed the public reads (quality trimming at Q25 with fastp, clone calling with MiXCR) and kept in-frame beta chains. Every entry covers one CDR3 protein and lists the most common genes and DNA from its rows. The sample table lists 590,000 or so distinct CDR3 sequences, roughly 15% of them with a count of one. The ten largest clones represent 7.6% of the sample. The material was PBMCs from blood, obtained about 14 days before vaccination. Receptors were obtained from a man aged 45-60 years who received an inactivated influenza vaccine. Donor details come from another sample of the same person, matched by shared clones.

The sample holds a few counts of this clonotype. The rearrangement links TRBV7-9 to TRBJ2-7; TRBD1 aligns across 7 bases. The germline gives CDR1 SEHNR, CDR2 FQNEAQ (reference sequence). V lost 8 bases, J lost 0 bases, and 4 bases stayed unmatched. The CDR3 covers 13 residues. The CDR3 spells CASLGDSSYEQYF. The CDR3 coding sequence is TGTGCCAGCCTTGGGGACAGCTCCTACGAGCAGTACTTC. Full variable domain (outside the CDR3, taken from reference TRBV7-9 and TRBJ2-7): DTGVSQNPRHKITKRGQNVTFRCDPISEHNRLYWYRQTLGQGPEFLTYFQNEAQLEKSRLLSDRFSAERPKGSFSTLEIQRTEQGDSAMYLCASLGDSSYEQYFGPGTRLTVT.

This clonotype occurred a few times. The chain couples TRBV5-1 to TRBJ2-5; 14 bases agree with TRBD2. The germline V gene encodes CDR1 SGHRS and CDR2 YFSETQ. The V segment lost 6 bases and the J segment 7 bases; nucleotides outside the gene matches: 5. The CDR3 runs to 14 residues. The CDR3 nucleotides are TGCGCCAGCACCGGGACTAGCGGGGGATTGACCCAGTACTTC. It is translated as CASTGTSGGLTQYF.

This sequence joins TRBV6-2 or TRBV6-3 and TRBJ2-7; 7 bases map to TRBD1. CDR3 size: 15 residues. Germline V gene sequence: CDR1 MNHEY, CDR2 SVGEGT. Unmatched junction bases numbered 8, after V lost 3 bases and J lost 3 bases. This CDR3 reads CASSYTGTAHYEQYF. The DNA of the CDR3 is TGTGCCAGCAGTTATACCGGGACAGCTCACTACGAGCAGTACTTC.

This clonotype appeared many times. The V and J genes are TRBV29-1 and TRBJ2-5, with 8 bases matching TRBD1. This CDR3 comprises 18 residues. Germline V gene lookup returns CDR1 SQVTM and CDR2 ANQGSEA. With V trimmed by 6 bases and J by 4 bases, 22 bases remained unmatched. The CDR3 loop reads CSVDPVGTGFGQRETQYF. The CDR3 DNA reads as TGCAGCGTAGATCCCGTCGGGACAGGTTTTGGTCAACGAGAGACCCAGTACTTC. Supplemented by reference TRBV29-1 and TRBJ2-5, the full variable domain reads SAVISQKPSRDICQRGTSLTIQCQVDSQVTMMFWYRQQPGQSLTLIATANQGSEATYESGFVIDKFPISRPNLTFSTLTVSNMSPEDSSIYLCSVDPVGTGFGQRETQYFGPGTRLLVL.

The rearrangement links TRBV13 to TRBJ1-1; D ambiguous. The germline V gene has CDR1 PRHDT and CDR2 FYEKMQ (reference sequence). The CDR3 is 13 amino acids. V was pared by 1 base and J by 6 bases, with 9 bases between. The CDR3 reads CASSLEEGPEAFF. The CDR3 region has the DNA TGTGCCAGCAGCTTAGAGGAGGGCCCTGAAGCTTTCTTT.

This clonotype was counted between two and nine times. The chain employs TRBV6-2 or TRBV6-3 and TRBJ2-7; no clear D gene. Germline assignment: CDR1 MNHEY and CDR2 SVGEGT. The V gene lost 0 bases and the J gene lost 2 bases, with 17 bases spanning the gap. The CDR3 length is 17 residues. The CDR3 bases are TGTGCCAGCAGTTACTCGGTCCCAGGCCACCCCACCTACGAGCAGTACTTC. Protein product: CASSYSVPGHPTYEQYF.

This clonotype has just a few counts. This chain uses TRBV3-1 with TRBJ1-5; the match to TRBD1 covers 8 bases. CDR1 LGHDT and CDR2 YNNKEL come from the germline V gene (reference sequence). The length of the CDR3 is 15 residues. Unmatched junction bases numbered 6, after V lost 6 bases and J lost 2 bases. The CDR3 nucleotides read TGTGCCAGCAGTTCCAGGGGGCGAGGCAATCAGCCCCAGCATTTT. Its protein is CASSSRGRGNQPQHF.

The V and J genes are TRBV10-3 and TRBJ2-1; a weak D match, TRBD2 (5 bases). The CDR3 loop spans 12 amino acids. Trimming shortened V by 4 bases and J by 8 bases, and 9 bases separated the two germline ends. From germline, CDR1 is ENHRY and CDR2 SYGVKD. As DNA, the CDR3 is TGTGCCATCAGTGGAGCGAGGGATGAGCAGTTCTTC. Encoded protein: CAISGARDEQFF.

The chain links TRBV28 to TRBJ2-5; 8 nucleotides line up with TRBD1. CDR3 length: 13 residues. V lost 6 bases to trimming and J lost 5 bases; unmatched junction nucleotides: 5. The V gene's germline CDR1 is MDHEN and CDR2 SYDVKM. This chain's CDR3 is CASSDRGGETQYF. The CDR3 DNA reads as TGTGCCAGCAGCGACAGGGGCGGCGAGACCCAGTACTTC.

The chain couples TRBV20-1 to TRBJ2-3, with TRBD1 identical over 7 bases. The CDR3 runs to 14 residues. V was pared by 3 bases and J by 0 bases, with 3 bases of the junction left unmatched. Germline CDR1 reads DFQATT; CDR2 reads SNEGSKA (reference sequence). CDR3 in DNA: TGCAGTGCTAGGACAGGGCCTAGCACAGATACGCAGTATTTT. Residues: CSARTGPSTDTQYF.

This clonotype came up a few times. This chain uses TRBV3-1 with TRBJ1-2, with D possibly matching TRBD1 (6 bases). Per the germline V gene, CDR1 is LGHDT and CDR2 is YNNKEL (reference sequence). V was pared by 3 bases and J by 5 bases, with 10 bases between. The length of the CDR3 is 13 residues. Written as DNA, the CDR3 is TGTGCCAGCAGCCACCGAACAGGGTATGGCTACACCTTC. This translates into CASSHRTGYGYTF.

J is TRBJ1-2 and V is TRBV7-9; D is uncertain. V lost 0 bases, J lost 8 bases, and 22 bases lay in between. CDR1 SEHNR and CDR2 FQNEAQ come from the germline V gene (reference sequence). The CDR3 has 17 amino acids. The CDR3 reads CASSLALWQAFDEGYTF. DNA for the CDR3: TGTGCCAGCAGCTTAGCGCTTTGGCAGGCATTCGATGAGGGCTACACCTTC.

Relative to its sample, this clonotype is medium-sized. The chain has TRBV12-3 or TRBV12-4 and TRBJ2-1, with D tentatively TRBD1 (5 bases). The CDR3 is 15 residues long. V was cut by 1 base and J by 6 bases, with 13 bases left in between. The CDR3 coding sequence is TGTGCCAGCAGTTTAGGGGGTGGGGCCCCCAATGAGCAGTTCTTC. It specifies CASSLGGGAPNEQFF.

This clonotype was seen a handful of times. The chain is built from TRBV4-3 and TRBJ2-1; 7 nucleotides match TRBD2. Per germline, CDR1 LGHNA and CDR2 YSLEER. V lost 0 bases and J lost 12; bases outside the gene matches: 5. CDR3 length: 13 residues. CDR3 amino acids: CASSQDGRDRQFF. In DNA, the CDR3 is TGCGCCAGCAGCCAAGATGGGAGGGATCGGCAGTTCTTC.

This clonotype was picked up a small number of times. The rearrangement uses TRBV7-9 and TRBJ1-1; no reliable D call. V was cut by 0 bases and J by 8 bases, with 16 bases left in between. The germline V gene has CDR1 SEHNR and CDR2 FQNEAQ (reference sequence). This CDR3 is built from 15 residues. The CDR3 nucleotides read TGTGCCAGCAGCTTAGCGCTCGGTGCGGGCTCGGAAGCTTTCTTT. It translates to CASSLALGAGSEAFF.

V gene TRBV9 combines with J gene TRBJ2-1; tentatively, D is TRBD1 (6 bases). This CDR3 is built from 12 residues. V was shortened by 0 bases and J by 9 bases, with 7 bases between the two germline ends. Germline V gene sequence: CDR1 SGDLS, CDR2 YYNGEE. The CDR3 coding sequence is TGTGCCAGCAGCGTAGGGGGGCCTGAGCAGTTCTTC. Encoded protein: CASSVGGPEQFF.

This clonotype was picked up many times. V usage is TRBV12-3 or TRBV12-4 and J usage is TRBJ2-7; D ambiguous. The CDR3 length is 12 residues. Trimming shortened V by 6 bases and J by 2 bases, and 8 bases separated the two germline ends. The CDR3 nucleotides are TGTGCCAGCAGCTTAAGCCCCTACGAGCAGTACTTC. The encoded protein is CASSLSPYEQYF.

This sequence joins TRBV10-1 and TRBJ2-1; D gene ambiguous. Trimming cost V 3 bases and J 4 bases, with 13 bases left between them. Germline loops: CDR1 WNHNN, CDR2 SYGVQD (reference sequence). The CDR3 contains 15 residues. The CDR3 sequence: CASSESGEGYNEQFF. In nucleotides, the CDR3 is TGCGCCAGCAGTGAATCTGGGGAAGGGTACAATGAGCAGTTCTTC.

The J gene is TRBJ1-1, the V gene TRBV29-1; no reliable D call. The CDR3 is 10 residues long. Trimming cost V 6 bases and J 7 bases, with 9 bases left between them. The germline gives CDR1 SQVTM, CDR2 ANQGSEA. The chain's CDR3 is CSVERGEAFF. CDR3 nucleotide sequence: TGCAGCGTCGAACGGGGTGAAGCTTTCTTT. The full variable domain, completed using reference TRBV29-1 and TRBJ1-1, is SAVISQKPSRDICQRGTSLTIQCQVDSQVTMMFWYRQQPGQSLTLIATANQGSEATYESGFVIDKFPISRPNLTFSTLTVSNMSPEDSSIYLCSVERGEAFFGQGTRLTVV.

The table lists this clonotype with a few counts. The chain uses TRBV12-3 or TRBV12-4 and TRBJ2-5; 8 bases fit TRBD2. V dropped 4 bases and J dropped 5; count of bases not matched to a gene: 6. The CDR3 contains 14 residues. The CDR3 loop reads CASSYSGAGETQYF. CDR3 nucleotide sequence: TGTGCCAGCAGTTATAGCGGGGCAGGGGAGACCCAGTACTTC.

This clonotype was detected only a few times. The chain carries TRBV4-3 and TRBJ2-1; D is perhaps TRBD2 (6 bases). CDR1 LGHNA and CDR2 YSLEER come from the germline V gene. Trimming pared 0 bases from V and 15 bases from J, leaving 18 bases between. CDR3 length equals 14 residues. CDR3 sequence: CASSQEFGARDLFF. CDR3 nucleotide sequence: TGCGCCAGCAGCCAAGAATTCGGGGCGCGGGACCTGTTCTTC.

The CDR3 sequence is CASSPRTDQPQHF. The CDR3 DNA is TGTGCCAGCAGCCCCCGGACGGATCAGCCCCAGCATTTT. The chain couples TRBV7-2 to TRBJ1-5; D call uncertain. Germline loops: CDR1 SGHTA, CDR2 FQGNSA. This CDR3 spans 13 amino acids. V dropped 5 bases and J dropped 5 bases, with 10 bases sitting between them.

This clonotype has a handful of counts. The genes are TRBV27 and TRBJ2-1, with 12 bases aligning to TRBD1. CDR1 and CDR2 from the germline V gene are MNHEY and SMNVEV (reference sequence). J was trimmed by 8 bases and V by 5 bases; bases with no gene match: 7. The CDR3 has 15 residues. The DNA of the CDR3 is TGTGCCAGCAGTCCGGGGACAGGGGGCTGGGATGAGCAGTTCTTC. Its protein product is CASSPGTGGWDEQFF.

CDR3 in amino acids: CASSPIPDGDGYTF. The CDR3 DNA follows: TGTGCCAGCAGCCCGATCCCCGACGGAGATGGCTACACCTTC. V and J are TRBV7-9 and TRBJ1-2; no firm D call. The CDR3 contains 14 residues. Trimming left V 5 bases short and J 6 bases short, with 16 bases between. The germline V gene encodes CDR1 SEHNR and CDR2 FQNEAQ (reference sequence).

This clonotype has ten or more counts. J is TRBJ2-1 and V is TRBV3-1; 10 nucleotides line up with TRBD2. The CDR3 runs to 16 residues. The germline gives CDR1 LGHDT, CDR2 YNNKEL (reference sequence). Trimming at V came to 3 bases and at J to 7 bases, leaving 9 bases not matched to a gene. CDR3 sequence (DNA): TGTGCCAGCAGCCACAGTTCTAGCGGGAGTAGAAATGAGCAGTTCTTC. Its protein product is CASSHSSSGSRNEQFF.

This rearrangement joins TRBV5-1 to TRBJ1-6, with 9 bases matching TRBD1. Trimming took 4 bases from V and 6 from J; bases not matched to a gene: 11. The length of the CDR3 is 17 residues. Germline lookup yields CDR1 SGHRS and CDR2 YFSETQ. Here the CDR3 reads CASSLTGTGSFNSPLHF. CDR3 DNA: TGCGCCAGCAGCCTAACCGGGACAGGGTCTTTTAATTCACCCCTCCACTTT.

This clonotype was seen more than once but under ten times. V gene TRBV11-2 combines with J gene TRBJ2-1; 12 bases agree with TRBD2. CDR1 and CDR2 from the germline V gene are SGHAT and FQNNGV. This CDR3 spans 17 amino acids. Trimming at V came to 5 bases and at J to 1 base, leaving 6 bases not matched to a gene. In DNA form, the CDR3 reads TGTGCCAGCAGCGCGACTAGCGGGAGTGGTTCCTACAATGAGCAGTTCTTC. Translated: CASSATSGSGSYNEQFF.

This chain joins TRBV28 and TRBJ2-5; the match to TRBD2 covers 7 bases. V lost 3 bases, J lost 5 bases, and 21 bases stayed unmatched. Germline V gene data show CDR1 as MDHEN and CDR2 as SYDVKM. The CDR3 has 19 residues. The CDR3 DNA sequence: TGTGCCAGCAGTTTCAACCCTGACGCGTCTAGCGGCCTCCGGGAGACCCAGTACTTC. Encoded protein: CASSFNPDASSGLRETQYF.

This clonotype was seen a handful of times. The CDR3: CASSPGLSGTGELFF. Here the CDR3 DNA reads TGTGCCAGCAGCCCGGGACTTTCGGGAACCGGGGAGCTGTTTTTT. This chain uses TRBV7-6 with TRBJ2-2; maybe TRBD2 (6 bases). Trimming stripped 5 bases from V and 5 bases from J, with 15 bases between. Germline CDR1 and CDR2: SGHVS and FNYEAQ. CDR3 length: 15 residues.